The clone carrying this TCR beta chain has a count of ten or more. These data belong to a study of regulatory T cells in long-lasting Graves disease. The authors built TCR beta libraries using iRepertoire HTBI primers and Arm-PCR of CDR3 regions. TCRdb reprocessed the multiplex PCR reads via MiXCR and lists one record per CDR3 protein. The sample yields about 540,000 distinct CDR3 sequences, approximately 13% seen once. Described time point: newly diagnosed GD, antithyroid drugs for less than 3 months. RNA from PBMCs was the source of the TCR library. Trimming cost V 1 base and J 4 bases, with 7 bases left between them. CDR1 and CDR2 from the germline V gene are LGHDT and YNNKEL (reference sequence). There are 13 residues in the CDR3. The data were also submitted as part of a second study, on T cells in Graves' hyperthyroidism and ophthalmopathy.

The chain recombines TRBV3-1 with TRBJ1-1, with D unclear. This specimen consisted of peripheral blood mononuclear cells (PBMCs), obtained at new diagnosis, from a patient treated with antithyroid drugs. This clonotype originated in a man aged 30 to 39 with Graves disease. CDR3 coding DNA: TGTGCCAGCAGCCAAGTGAGCAGCACTGAAGCTTTCTTT. It encodes CASSQVSSTEAFF.